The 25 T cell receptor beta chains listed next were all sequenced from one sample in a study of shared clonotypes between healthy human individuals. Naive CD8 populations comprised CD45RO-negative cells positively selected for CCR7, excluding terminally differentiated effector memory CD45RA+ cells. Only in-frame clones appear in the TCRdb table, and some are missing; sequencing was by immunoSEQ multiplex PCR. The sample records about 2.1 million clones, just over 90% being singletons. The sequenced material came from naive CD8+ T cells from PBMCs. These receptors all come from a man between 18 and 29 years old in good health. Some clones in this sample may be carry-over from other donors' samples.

CDR3 loop: CASSFLGLAGGPDEQFF. The DNA for the CDR3 is TGTGCCAGCAGTTTTCTGGGACTAGCGGGAGGGCCAGATGAGCAGTTCTTC. The chain uses TRBV27 and TRBJ2-1, with TRBD2 matching 16 bases. After removal of 3 bases from V and 8 bases from J, the junction contained 7 bases not matched to a gene. CDR3 length: 17 amino acids. Germline-derived CDR1 and CDR2 are MNHEY and SMNVEV (reference sequence).

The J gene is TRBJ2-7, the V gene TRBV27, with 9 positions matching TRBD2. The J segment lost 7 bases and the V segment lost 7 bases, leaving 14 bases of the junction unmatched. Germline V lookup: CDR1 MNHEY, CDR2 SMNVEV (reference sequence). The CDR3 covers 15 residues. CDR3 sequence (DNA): TGTGCCAGCAATCTAGACGCGGGAGGGCCCCCGGAGCAGTACTTC. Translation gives CASNLDAGGPPEQYF.

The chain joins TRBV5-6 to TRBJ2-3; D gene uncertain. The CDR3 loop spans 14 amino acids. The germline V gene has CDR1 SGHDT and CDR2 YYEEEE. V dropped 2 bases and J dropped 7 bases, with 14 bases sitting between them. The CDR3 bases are TGTGCCAGCAGCTTCGGCGGCTACCGTAATACGCAGTATTTT. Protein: CASSFGGYRNTQYF.

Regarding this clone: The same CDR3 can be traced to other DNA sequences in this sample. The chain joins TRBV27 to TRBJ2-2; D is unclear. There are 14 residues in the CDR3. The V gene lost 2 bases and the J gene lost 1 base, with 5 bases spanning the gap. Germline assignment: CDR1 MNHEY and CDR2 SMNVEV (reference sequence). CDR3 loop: CASSLILNTGELFF. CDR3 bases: TGTGCCAGCAGTTTAATATTGAACACCGGGGAGCTGTTTTTT.

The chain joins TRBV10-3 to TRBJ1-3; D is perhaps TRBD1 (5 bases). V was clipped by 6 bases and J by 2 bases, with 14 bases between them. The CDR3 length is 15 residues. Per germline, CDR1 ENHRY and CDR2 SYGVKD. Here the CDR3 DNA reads TGTGCCATCAGGCCCAGTCCAGGGACTGGAAACACCATATATTTT. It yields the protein CAIRPSPGTGNTIYF.

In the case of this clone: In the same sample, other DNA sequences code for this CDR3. The DNA for the CDR3 is TGCGCCAGCAGCCAAGATCAGGGCCTTGGATACGAGCAGTACTTC. The encoded protein is CASSQDQGLGYEQYF. This chain joins TRBV4-1 and TRBJ2-7; D is possibly TRBD1 (5 bases). The CDR3 loop spans 15 amino acids. Germline values: CDR1 MGHRA, CDR2 YSYEKL. V gave up 0 bases and J gave up 4 bases, with 13 bases separating them.

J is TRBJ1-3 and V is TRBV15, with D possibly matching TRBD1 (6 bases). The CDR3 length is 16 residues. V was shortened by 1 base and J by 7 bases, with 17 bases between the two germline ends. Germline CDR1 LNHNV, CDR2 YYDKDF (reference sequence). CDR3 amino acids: CATSRGSEGDGNTIYF. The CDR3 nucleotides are TGTGCCACCAGCAGAGGATCGGAGGGGGACGGCAACACCATATATTTT.

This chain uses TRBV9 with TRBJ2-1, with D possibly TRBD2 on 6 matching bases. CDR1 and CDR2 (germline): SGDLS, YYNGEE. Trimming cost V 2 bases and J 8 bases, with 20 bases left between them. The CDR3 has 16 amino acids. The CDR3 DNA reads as TGTGCCAGCAGCGTCCTGGGGCGGGGATGGGGCGATGAGCAGTTCTTC. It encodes CASSVLGRGWGDEQFF.

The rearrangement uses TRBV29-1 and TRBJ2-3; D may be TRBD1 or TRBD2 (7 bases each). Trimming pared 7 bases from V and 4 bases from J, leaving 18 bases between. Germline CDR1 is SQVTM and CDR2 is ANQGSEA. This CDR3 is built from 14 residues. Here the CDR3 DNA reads TGCAGCGCCCGGCAGGGGGGGCAGGCAGATACGCAGTATTTT. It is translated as CSARQGGQADTQYF.

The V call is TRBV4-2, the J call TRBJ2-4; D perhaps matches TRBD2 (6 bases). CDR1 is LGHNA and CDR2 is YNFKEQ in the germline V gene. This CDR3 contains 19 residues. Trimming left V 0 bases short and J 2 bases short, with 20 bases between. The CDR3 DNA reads TGTGCCAGCAGCCAAGAGGTTGGGAGGATTATGCAACCCAAAAACATTCAGTACTTC. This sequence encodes CASSQEVGRIMQPKNIQYF.

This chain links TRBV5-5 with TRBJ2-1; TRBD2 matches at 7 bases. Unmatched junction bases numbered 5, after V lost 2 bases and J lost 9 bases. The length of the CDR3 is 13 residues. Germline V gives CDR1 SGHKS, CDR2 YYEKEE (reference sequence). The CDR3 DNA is TGTGCCAGCAGCTTCCCGAAGCGGGGTGAGCAGTTCTTC. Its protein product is CASSFPKRGEQFF.

DNA of the CDR3: TGCGCCAGCAGCCCCGGGGCAGCTAACTATGGCTACACCTTC. Translated: CASSPGAANYGYTF. This chain uses TRBV4-3 with TRBJ1-2; a weak D match, TRBD1 (5 bases). The CDR3 runs 14 residues. Trimming cost V 4 bases and J 0 bases, with 9 bases left between them. CDR1 and CDR2 from the germline V gene are LGHNA and YSLEER.

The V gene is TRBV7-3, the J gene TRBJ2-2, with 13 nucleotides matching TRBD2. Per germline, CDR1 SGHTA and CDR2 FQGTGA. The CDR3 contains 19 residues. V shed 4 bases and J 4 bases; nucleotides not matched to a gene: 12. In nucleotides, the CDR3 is TGTGCCAGCAGCTACAAACCAGGACTAGCGGGAGCAAGCACCGGGGAGCTGTTTTTT. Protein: CASSYKPGLAGASTGELFF.

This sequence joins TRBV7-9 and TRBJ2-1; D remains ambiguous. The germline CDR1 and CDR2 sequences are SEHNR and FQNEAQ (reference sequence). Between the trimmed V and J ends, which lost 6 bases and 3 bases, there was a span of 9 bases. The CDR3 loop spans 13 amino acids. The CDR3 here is CASRPDLYNEQFF. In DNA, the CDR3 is TGTGCCAGCAGGCCCGACCTCTACAATGAGCAGTTCTTC.

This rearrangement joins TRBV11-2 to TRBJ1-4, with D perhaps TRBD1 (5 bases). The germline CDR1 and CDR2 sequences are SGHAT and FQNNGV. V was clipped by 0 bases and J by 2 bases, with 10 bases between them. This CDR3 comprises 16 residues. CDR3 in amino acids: CASSLEVRGTNEKLFF. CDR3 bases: TGTGCCAGCAGCTTAGAAGTTCGGGGGACTAATGAAAAACTGTTTTTT.

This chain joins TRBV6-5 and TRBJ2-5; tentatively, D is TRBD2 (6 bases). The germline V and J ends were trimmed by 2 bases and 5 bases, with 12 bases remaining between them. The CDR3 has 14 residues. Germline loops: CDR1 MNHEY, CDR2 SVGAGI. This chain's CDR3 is CASSYVGGVETQYF. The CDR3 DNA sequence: TGTGCCAGCAGTTACGTCGGAGGGGTGGAGACCCAGTACTTC.

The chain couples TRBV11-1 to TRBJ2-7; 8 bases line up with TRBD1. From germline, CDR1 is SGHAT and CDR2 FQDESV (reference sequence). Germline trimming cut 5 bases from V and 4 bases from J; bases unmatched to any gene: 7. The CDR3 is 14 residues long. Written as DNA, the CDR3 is TGTGCCAGCAGCCCGAGGACAGGGTTGTACGAGCAGTACTTC. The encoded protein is CASSPRTGLYEQYF.

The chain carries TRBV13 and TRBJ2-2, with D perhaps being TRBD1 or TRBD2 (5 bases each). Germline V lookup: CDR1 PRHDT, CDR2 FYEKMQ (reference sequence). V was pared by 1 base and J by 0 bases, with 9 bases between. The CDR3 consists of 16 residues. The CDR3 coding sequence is TGTGCCAGCAGCTTAGACTGGGGGACGAACACCGGGGAGCTGTTTTTT. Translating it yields CASSLDWGTNTGELFF.

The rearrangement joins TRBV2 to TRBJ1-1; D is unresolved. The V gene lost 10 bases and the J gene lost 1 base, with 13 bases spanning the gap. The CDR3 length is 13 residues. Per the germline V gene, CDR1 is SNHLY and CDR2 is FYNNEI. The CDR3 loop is CATAADGNTEAFF. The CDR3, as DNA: TGTGCCACTGCAGCGGACGGGAACACTGAAGCTTTCTTT.

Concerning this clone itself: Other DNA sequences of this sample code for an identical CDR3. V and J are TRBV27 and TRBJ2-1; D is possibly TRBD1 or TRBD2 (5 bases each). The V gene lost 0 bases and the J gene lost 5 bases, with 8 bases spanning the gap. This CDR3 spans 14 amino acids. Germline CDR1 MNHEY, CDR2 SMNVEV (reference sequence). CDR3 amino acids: CASSLSRGNNEQFF. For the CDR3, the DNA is TGTGCCAGCAGTTTATCGAGGGGAAACAATGAGCAGTTCTTC.

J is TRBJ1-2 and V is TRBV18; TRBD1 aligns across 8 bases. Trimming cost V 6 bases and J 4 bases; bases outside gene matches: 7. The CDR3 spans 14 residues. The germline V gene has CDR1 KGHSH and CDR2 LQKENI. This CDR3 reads CASSEDRVAYGYTF. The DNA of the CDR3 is TGTGCCAGCTCCGAGGACAGGGTTGCCTATGGCTACACCTTC.

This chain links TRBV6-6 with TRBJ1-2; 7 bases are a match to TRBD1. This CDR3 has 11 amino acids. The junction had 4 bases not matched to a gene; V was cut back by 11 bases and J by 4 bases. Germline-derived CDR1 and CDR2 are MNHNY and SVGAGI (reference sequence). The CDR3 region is CAGRQGYGYTF. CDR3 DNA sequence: TGTGCCGGACGACAGGGCTATGGCTACACCTTC.

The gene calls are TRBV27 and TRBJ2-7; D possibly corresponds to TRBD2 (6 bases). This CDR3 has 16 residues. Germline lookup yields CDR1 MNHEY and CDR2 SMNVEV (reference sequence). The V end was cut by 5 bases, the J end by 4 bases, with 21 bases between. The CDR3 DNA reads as TGTGCCAGCAGTCCACACTGGCGGGAAACAAGATACGAGCAGTACTTC. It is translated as CASSPHWRETRYEQYF.

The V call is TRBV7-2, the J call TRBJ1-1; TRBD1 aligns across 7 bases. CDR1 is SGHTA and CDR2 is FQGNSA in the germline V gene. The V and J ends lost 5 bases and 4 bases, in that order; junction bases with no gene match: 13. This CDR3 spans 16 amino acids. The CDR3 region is CASSPLQGRRFTEAFF. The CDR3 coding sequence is TGTGCCAGCAGCCCTCTACAGGGGAGGCGTTTCACTGAAGCTTTCTTT.

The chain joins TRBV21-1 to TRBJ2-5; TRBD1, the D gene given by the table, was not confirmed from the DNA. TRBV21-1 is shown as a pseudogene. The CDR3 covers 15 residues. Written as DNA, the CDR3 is TGTGCCAGCAGCCCCAACCCTCAGGGACAAGAGACCCAGTACTTC. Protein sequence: CASSPNPQGQETQYF.